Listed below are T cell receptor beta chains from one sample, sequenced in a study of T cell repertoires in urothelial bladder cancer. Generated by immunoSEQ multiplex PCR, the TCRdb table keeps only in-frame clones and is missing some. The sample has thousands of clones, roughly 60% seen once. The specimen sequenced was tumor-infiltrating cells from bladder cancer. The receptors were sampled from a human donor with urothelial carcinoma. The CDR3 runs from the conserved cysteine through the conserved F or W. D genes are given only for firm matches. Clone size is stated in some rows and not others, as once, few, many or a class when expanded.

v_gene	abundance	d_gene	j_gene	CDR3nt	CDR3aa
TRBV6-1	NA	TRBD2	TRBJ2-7	TGTGCCAGCAGGGCGACTAGCGGGAGCTACGAGCAGTACTTC	CASRATSGSYEQYF
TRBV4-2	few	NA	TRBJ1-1	TGTGCCAGCAGCTTGGCCATGTCAGGGGTAAAAGCTTTCTTT	CASSLAMSGVKAFF
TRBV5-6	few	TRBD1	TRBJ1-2	TGTGCCAGCAGCTTGGCCAGGGGGGTTGTAGGTGGCTACACCTTC	CASSLARGVVGGYTF
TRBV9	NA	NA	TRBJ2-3	TGTGCCAGCAGCGTAGTCGGTGAATCTAGCACAGATACGCAGTATTTT	CASSVVGESSTDTQYF
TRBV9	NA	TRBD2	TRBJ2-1	TGTGCCAGCAGCGTATGGGCGGGGGTGAACAATGAGCAGTTCTTC	CASSVWAGVNNEQFF
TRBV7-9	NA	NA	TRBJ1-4	TGTGCCAGCAGCTTCGGTGGCCACAATGAAAAACTGTTTTTT	CASSFGGHNEKLFF
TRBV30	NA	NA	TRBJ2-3	TGTGCCTGGAGTGTAGGGCGCCCTCGGGGGTTTGGGGCAGATACGCAGTATTTT	CAWSVGRPRGFGADTQYF
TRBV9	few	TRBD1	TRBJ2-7	TGTGCCAGCAGCCCCCGGGACAGCCAGTTCGAGCAGTACTTC	CASSPRDSQFEQYF
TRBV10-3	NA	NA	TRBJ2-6	TGTGCCACGAGGATCGGCTCTGGGGCCAACGTCCTGACTTTC	CATRIGSGANVLTF
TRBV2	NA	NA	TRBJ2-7	TGTGCCAGCAGCCGGGGGCCGGGAACCTACGAGCAGTACTTC	CASSRGPGTYEQYF
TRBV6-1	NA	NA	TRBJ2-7	TGTGCCAGCAGTGACCCCAGAGTTTCCTACGAGCAGTACTTC	CASSDPRVSYEQYF
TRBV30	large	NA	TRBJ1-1	TGTGCCTGGAGTTTACAGGGAGACGAAGCTTTCTTT	CAWSLQGDEAFF
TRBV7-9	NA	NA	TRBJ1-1	TGTGCCAGCAGCTTATCAGGGGCCACTGAAGCTTTCTTT	CASSLSGATEAFF
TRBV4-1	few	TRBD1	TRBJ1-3	TGCGCCAGCAGCAGAGACAGGGCATTGTTCGGAAACACCATATATTTT	CASSRDRALFGNTIYF
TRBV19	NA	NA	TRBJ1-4	TGTGCCAGTACCCAAAAGGACGGTGATAATGAAAAACTGTTTTTT	CASTQKDGDNEKLFF
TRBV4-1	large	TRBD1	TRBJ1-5	TGCGCCAGCAGCCAAGCCGTGACAGGGGGAGATCAGCCCCAGCATTTT	CASSQAVTGGDQPQHF
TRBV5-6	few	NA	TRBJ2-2	TGTGCCAGCAGCTTGCAGCAGGCTTACCACTCCGGGGAGCTGTTTTTT	CASSLQQAYHSGELFF
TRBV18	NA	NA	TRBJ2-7	TGTGCCAGCTGCAAGACCTTCCGGCCAACTGGGACAACCTACGAGCAGTACTTC	CASCKTFRPTGTTYEQYF